This TCR beta chain originates from a study of cytomegalovirus exposure and HLA in healthy donors. The CDR3 consists of 10 residues. With 8 bases removed from V and 6 bases from J, the gap between germline ends came to 5 bases. CDR1 and CDR2 (germline): LNHDA, SQIVND (reference sequence). In the PCR, 60 Vbeta and 13 Jbeta primers were used. The assay was immunoSEQ multiplex PCR, and TCRdb's table has in-frame clones only and misses some. This table holds 75,000 or so clones, about 74% found once. The clonotype comes from a woman under 40 in good health and CMV-seropositive. The V call is TRBV19, the J call TRBJ1-5; no clear D gene. The sequenced sample consisted of PBMCs. This chain's CDR3 is CASGPQPQHF. As DNA, the CDR3 is TGTGCCAGTGGCCCTCAGCCCCAGCATTTT.